Each of the 7 T cell receptor beta chains below was sequenced from the same sample in a study of cytomegalovirus exposure and HLA in healthy donors. This PCR relied on a set of 60 Vbeta primers and 13 Jbeta primers. Measured with immunoSEQ multiplex PCR; TCRdb has only the in-frame clones, and not every one. This sample yields 100,000 or so clones, of which more than 65% are seen a single time; approximately 11% belongs to the top ten. Sequencing was performed on PBMCs. Every receptor here comes from a man aged 35 to 55 in good health and CMV-seropositive.

This clone was seen a few times. CDR3 bases: TGCGCCAGCAGCCTTACAGGGGAAGTAACTGAAGCTTTCTTT. This translates into CASSLTGEVTEAFF. The chain employs TRBV5-1 and TRBJ1-1; TRBD1 agrees at 7 bases. The V segment lost 4 bases and the J segment 5 bases; nucleotides outside the gene matches: 8. The CDR3 has 14 amino acids. Germline-derived CDR1 and CDR2 are SGHRS and YFSETQ.

The CDR3 coding sequence is TGTGCCAGCAGTGAAGGCGGAGTTGATGGCTACACCTTC. The encoded protein is CASSEGGVDGYTF. This chain joins TRBV6-1 and TRBJ1-2; D unclear. The V end was cut by 1 base, the J end by 6 bases, with 9 bases between. The germline gives CDR1 MNHNS, CDR2 SASEGT. This CDR3 is built from 13 residues.

The chain couples TRBV7-3 to TRBJ2-1; TRBD2 agrees at 9 bases. This CDR3 comprises 18 residues. Trimming took 4 bases from V and 8 from J; bases not matched to a gene: 18. Germline loops: CDR1 SGHTA, CDR2 FQGTGA. CDR3 protein: CASSSNKPGLAALDEQFF. CDR3 bases: TGTGCCAGCAGCTCCAATAAGCCGGGACTAGCAGCCCTAGATGAGCAGTTCTTC. The full variable domain, in which reference TRBV7-3 and TRBJ2-1 provide the parts outside the CDR3, is GAGVSQTPSNKVTEKGKYVELRCDPISGHTALYWYRQSLGQGPEFLIYFQGTGAADDSGLPNDRFFAVRPEGSVSTLKIQRTERGDSAVYLCASSSNKPGLAALDEQFFGPGTRLTVL.

The chain employs TRBV5-4 and TRBJ2-5; TRBD1 matches at 7 bases. Losses at the gene ends were 1 base for V and 6 bases for J; bases not matched to a gene: 0. Germline V gene sequence: CDR1 SGHNT, CDR2 YYREEE (reference sequence). The CDR3 length is 12 residues. The CDR3 sequence: CASSLRGQTQYF. In nucleotides, the CDR3 is TGTGCCAGCAGCTTGAGGGGGCAGACCCAGTACTTC.

This chain joins TRBV19 and TRBJ1-1; no reliable D call. CDR3 length: 13 amino acids. In germline, CDR1 is LNHDA, CDR2 SQIVND (reference sequence). V lost 6 bases and J 1 base, leaving 9 bases between the germline ends. The CDR3 here is CASSTTSNTEAFF. The DNA for the CDR3 is TGTGCCAGTAGCACCACATCGAACACTGAAGCTTTCTTT.

The J gene is TRBJ1-1, the V gene TRBV6-6, with TRBD1 matching over 8 bases. CDR3 length: 16 amino acids. Losses at the gene ends were 2 bases for V and 1 base for J; bases not matched to a gene: 6. Germline loops: CDR1 MNHNY, CDR2 SVGAGI (reference sequence). Here the CDR3 reads CASSYVGQGPNTEAFF. The CDR3 DNA reads as TGTGCCAGCAGTTACGTCGGACAGGGTCCGAACACTGAAGCTTTCTTT.

The chain uses TRBV2 and TRBJ1-1; 8 bases align to TRBD1. CDR1 is SNHLY, CDR2 FYNNEI, per germline. Trimming cost V 3 bases and J 3 bases; bases outside gene matches: 0. This CDR3 region has 13 residues. The CDR3 nucleotides are TGTGCCAGCAGTGAGGACAGGGACACTGAAGCTTTCTTT. Translated: CASSEDRDTEAFF.